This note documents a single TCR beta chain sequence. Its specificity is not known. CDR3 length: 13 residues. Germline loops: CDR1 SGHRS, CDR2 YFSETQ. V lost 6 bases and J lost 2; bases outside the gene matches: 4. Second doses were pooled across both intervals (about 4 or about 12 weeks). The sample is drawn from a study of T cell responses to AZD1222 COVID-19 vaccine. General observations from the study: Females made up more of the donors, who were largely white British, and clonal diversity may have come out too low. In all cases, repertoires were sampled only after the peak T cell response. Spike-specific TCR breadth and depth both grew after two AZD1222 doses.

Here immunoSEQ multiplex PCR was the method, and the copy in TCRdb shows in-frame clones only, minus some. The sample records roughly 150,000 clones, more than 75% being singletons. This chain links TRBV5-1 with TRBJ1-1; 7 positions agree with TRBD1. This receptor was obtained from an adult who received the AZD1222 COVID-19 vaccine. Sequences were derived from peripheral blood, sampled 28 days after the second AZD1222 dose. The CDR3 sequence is CASTGTANTEAFF. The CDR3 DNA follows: TGCGCCAGCACCGGGACAGCCAACACTGAAGCTTTCTTT.